Described below is a single T cell receptor beta chain sequence and its context. Profiled with immunoSEQ multiplex PCR; TCRdb holds only in-frame clones, not every one. The sample contains 250,000 to 400,000 clones, more than 90% of which appear only once. The data are from a study of blood T cell repertoires in COVID-19. Study overall: PBMCs, B-cell-depleted T cells, or T cells were the source of the cDNA or gDNA that made up the material.

Germline V gene sequence: CDR1 SNHLY, CDR2 FYNNEI. The CDR3 sequence is 17 residues long. With V trimmed by 8 bases and J by 3 bases, 15 bases remained unmatched. The study drew participants aged about 18 to 89 years from approximately 23 US areas. Participant-given clinical history determined each cohort assignment. All recovered Cohort 3 donors got two negative PCRs, got clearance, or saw symptom resolution. The genes are TRBV2 and TRBJ1-2; 10 nucleotides align to TRBD1. The sample consisted of PBMCs or T cells enriched from blood (not recorded which). This receptor was taken from a man aged 55 to 70 who had recovered from COVID-19. This chain's CDR3 is CASGELRAGQGHYGYTF. The CDR3 coding sequence is TGTGCCAGCGGCGAATTACGTGCGGGACAGGGGCACTATGGCTACACCTTC.